This T cell receptor beta chain came from a study of vaccination and CD4 T cells after COVID-19. Cultured CD4+ T cell DNA was sequenced using the Oncomine TCR Beta short-read assay. TCRdb reprocessed the PCR reads via MiXCR and lists one record per CDR3 protein. Among about 9,200 distinct CDR3 sequences listed, about 42% were seen once. This clonotype was observed a few times. Its antigen is unidentified. Documented treatment: roughly ten-day PBMC culture with coronavirus spike peptide pools or control peptides (ViraFEST assay). Once peptide pools had expanded antigen-specific T cells, ViraFEST sequenced TCRs. The clonotype originates from a human donor who had recovered from COVID-19. The sequenced sample consisted of CD4+ T cells from blood, cultured in vitro.

CDR3 loop: CATSTDRGLQYGYTF. The CDR3 bases are TGTGCCACCAGCACAGACAGGGGGCTTCAGTATGGCTACACCTTC. The chain couples TRBV15 to TRBJ1-2, with 10 bases identical to TRBD1. Germline V gives CDR1 LNHNV, CDR2 YYDKDF (reference sequence). V gave up 4 bases and J gave up 5 bases; unmatched junction bases: 7. The CDR3 loop spans 15 amino acids. Based on the CDR3 plus reference TRBV15 and TRBJ1-2, the full variable domain is DAMVIQNPRYQVTQFGKPVTLSCSQTLNHNVMYWYQQKSSQAPKLLFHYYDKDFNNEADTPDNFQSRRPNTSFCFLDIRSPGLGDTAMYLCATSTDRGLQYGYTFGSGTRLTVV.